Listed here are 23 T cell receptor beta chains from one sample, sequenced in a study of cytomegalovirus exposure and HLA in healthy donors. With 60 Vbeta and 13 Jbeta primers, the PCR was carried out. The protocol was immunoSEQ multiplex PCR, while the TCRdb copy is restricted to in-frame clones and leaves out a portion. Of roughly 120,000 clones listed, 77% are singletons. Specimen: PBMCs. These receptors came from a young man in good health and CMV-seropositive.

CDR3 protein: CATSRPQGGVSIEAFF. The CDR3, as DNA: TGTGCCACCAGCAGGCCCCAGGGTGGTGTTAGTATTGAAGCTTTCTTT. The V call is TRBV15, the J call TRBJ1-1, with D possibly matching TRBD1 (5 bases). Per germline, CDR1 LNHNV and CDR2 YYDKDF (reference sequence). This CDR3 has 16 residues. V was pared by 3 bases and J by 7 bases, with 21 bases between.

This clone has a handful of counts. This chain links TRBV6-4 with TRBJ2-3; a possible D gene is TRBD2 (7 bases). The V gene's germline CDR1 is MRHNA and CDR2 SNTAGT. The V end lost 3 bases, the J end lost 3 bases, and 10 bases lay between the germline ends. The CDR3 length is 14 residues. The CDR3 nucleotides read TGTGCCAGCAGTGAAAAGGGGGGGACAGATACGCAGTATTTT. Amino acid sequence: CASSEKGGTDTQYF.

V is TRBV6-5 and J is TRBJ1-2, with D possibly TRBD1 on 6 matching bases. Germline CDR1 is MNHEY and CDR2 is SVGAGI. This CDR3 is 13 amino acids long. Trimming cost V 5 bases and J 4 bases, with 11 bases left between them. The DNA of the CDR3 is TGTGCCAGCAGTACCATAGGGGGCTATGGCTACACCTTC. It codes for CASSTIGGYGYTF.

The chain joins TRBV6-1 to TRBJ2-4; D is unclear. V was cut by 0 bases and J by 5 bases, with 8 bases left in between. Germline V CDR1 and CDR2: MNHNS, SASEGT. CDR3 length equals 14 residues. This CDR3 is CASSEAWQENIQYF. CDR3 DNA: TGTGCCAGCAGTGAAGCCTGGCAGGAAAACATTCAGTACTTC.

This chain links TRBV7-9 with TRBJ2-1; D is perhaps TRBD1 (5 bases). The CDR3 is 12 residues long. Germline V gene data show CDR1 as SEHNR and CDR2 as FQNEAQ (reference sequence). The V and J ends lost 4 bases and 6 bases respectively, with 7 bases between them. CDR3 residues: CASSSGFNEQFF. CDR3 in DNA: TGTGCCAGCAGCTCAGGGTTCAATGAGCAGTTCTTC.

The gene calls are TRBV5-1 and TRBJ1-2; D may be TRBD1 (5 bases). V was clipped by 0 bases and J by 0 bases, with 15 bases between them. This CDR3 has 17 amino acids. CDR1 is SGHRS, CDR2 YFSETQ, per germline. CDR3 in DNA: TGCGCCAGCAGCTTGGGTCAGGGTCACCTCTCTAACTATGGCTACACCTTC. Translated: CASSLGQGHLSNYGYTF.

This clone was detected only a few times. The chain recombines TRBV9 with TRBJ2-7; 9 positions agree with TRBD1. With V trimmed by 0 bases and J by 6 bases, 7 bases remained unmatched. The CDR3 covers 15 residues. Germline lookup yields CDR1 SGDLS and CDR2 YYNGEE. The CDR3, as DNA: TGTGCCAGCAGCGTAGTAACAGGGGGCATCGGCGAGCAGTACTTC. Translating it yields CASSVVTGGIGEQYF. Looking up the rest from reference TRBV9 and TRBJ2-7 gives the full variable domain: DSGVTQTPKHLITATGQRVTLRCSPRSGDLSVYWYQQSLDQGLQFLIQYYNGEERAKGNILERFSAQQFPDLHSELNLSSLELGDSALYFCASSVVTGGIGEQYFGPGTRLTVT.

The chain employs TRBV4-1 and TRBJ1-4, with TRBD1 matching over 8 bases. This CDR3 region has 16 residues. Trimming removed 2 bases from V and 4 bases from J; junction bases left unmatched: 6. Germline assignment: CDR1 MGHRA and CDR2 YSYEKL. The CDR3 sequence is CASSQQTGTGNEKLFF. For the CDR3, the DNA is TGCGCCAGCAGCCAACAAACCGGGACAGGTAATGAAAAACTGTTTTTT.

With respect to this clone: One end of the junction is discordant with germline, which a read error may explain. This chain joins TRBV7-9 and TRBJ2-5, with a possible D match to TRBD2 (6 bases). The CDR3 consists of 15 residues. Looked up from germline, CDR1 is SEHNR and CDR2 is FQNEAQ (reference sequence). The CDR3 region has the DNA TGTTCCAGCAGCCCGTCCGGGACTGAGTGGGAGACCCAGTACTTC. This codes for CSSSPSGTEWETQYF.

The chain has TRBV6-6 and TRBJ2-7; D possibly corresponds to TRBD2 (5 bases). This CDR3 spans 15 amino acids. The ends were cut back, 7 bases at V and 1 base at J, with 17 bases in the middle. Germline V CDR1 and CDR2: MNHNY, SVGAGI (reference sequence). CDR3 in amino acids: CASTTGKETSYEQYF. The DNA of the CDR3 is TGTGCCAGCACCACCGGGAAAGAAACATCCTACGAGCAGTACTTC.

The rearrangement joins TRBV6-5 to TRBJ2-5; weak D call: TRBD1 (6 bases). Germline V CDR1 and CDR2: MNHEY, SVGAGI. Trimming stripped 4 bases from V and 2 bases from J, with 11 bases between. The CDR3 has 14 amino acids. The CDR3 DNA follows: TGTGCCAGCAGTTCGACAGGCTCTCAAGAGACCCAGTACTTC. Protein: CASSSTGSQETQYF.

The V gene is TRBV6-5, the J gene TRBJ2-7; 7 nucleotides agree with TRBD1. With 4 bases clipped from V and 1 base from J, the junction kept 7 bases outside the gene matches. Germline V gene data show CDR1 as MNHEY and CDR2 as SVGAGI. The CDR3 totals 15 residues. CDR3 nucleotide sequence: TGTGCCAGCAGTTCCGATCCGGGACAGTCCTACGAGCAGTACTTC. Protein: CASSSDPGQSYEQYF.

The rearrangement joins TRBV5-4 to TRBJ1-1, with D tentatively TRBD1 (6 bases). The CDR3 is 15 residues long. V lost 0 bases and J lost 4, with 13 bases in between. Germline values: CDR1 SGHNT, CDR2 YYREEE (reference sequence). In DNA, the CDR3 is TGTGCCAGCAGCTTGGTGGGACAATCAATCACTGAAGCTTTCTTT. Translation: CASSLVGQSITEAFF.

The CDR3 DNA is TGTGCCTGGAGTGTGGGGATAGCGGGGCGCAACGAGCAGTACTTC. As protein: CAWSVGIAGRNEQYF. The gene calls are TRBV30 and TRBJ2-7, with 8 nucleotides matching TRBD2. This CDR3 has 15 amino acids. The trim removed 0 bases at V and 5 bases at J, leaving 9 bases unmatched. Germline assignment: CDR1 GTSNPN and CDR2 SVGIG (reference sequence).

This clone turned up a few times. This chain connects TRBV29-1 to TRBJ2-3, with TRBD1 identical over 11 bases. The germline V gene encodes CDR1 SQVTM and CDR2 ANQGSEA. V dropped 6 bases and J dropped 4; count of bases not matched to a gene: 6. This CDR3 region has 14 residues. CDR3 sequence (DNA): TGCAGCGTGGGGCGGACAGGGGGCTCAGATACGCAGTATTTT. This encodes CSVGRTGGSDTQYF.

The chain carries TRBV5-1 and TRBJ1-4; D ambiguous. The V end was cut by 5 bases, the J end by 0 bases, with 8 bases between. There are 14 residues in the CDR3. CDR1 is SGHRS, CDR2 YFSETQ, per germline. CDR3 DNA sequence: TGCGCCAGCAGGCAGGCTGCAACTAATGAAAAACTGTTTTTT. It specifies CASRQAATNEKLFF.

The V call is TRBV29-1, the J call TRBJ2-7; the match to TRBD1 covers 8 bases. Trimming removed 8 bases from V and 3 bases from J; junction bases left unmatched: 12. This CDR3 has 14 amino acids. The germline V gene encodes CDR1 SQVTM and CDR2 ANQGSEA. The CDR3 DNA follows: TGCAGCTGTAAAATGGCCACAGGGGGCTACGAGCAGTACTTC. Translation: CSCKMATGGYEQYF.

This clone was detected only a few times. CDR3 DNA: TGTGCCAGCAGTTATAGCGAAAGCTCCTACGAGCAGTACTTC. The encoded protein is CASSYSESSYEQYF. This chain connects TRBV6-6 to TRBJ2-7; TRBD2 is a possible D gene (5 bases). The CDR3 sequence is 14 residues long. CDR1 is MNHNY, CDR2 SVGAGI, per germline (reference sequence). The V end lost 3 bases, the J end lost 0 bases, and 9 bases lay between the germline ends.

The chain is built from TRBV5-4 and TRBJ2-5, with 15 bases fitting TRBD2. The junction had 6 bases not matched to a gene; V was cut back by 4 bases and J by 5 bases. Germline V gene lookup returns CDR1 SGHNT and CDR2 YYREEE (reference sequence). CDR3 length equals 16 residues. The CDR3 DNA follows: TGTGCCAGCAGCAGGACTAGCGGGGGGGCCGCCGAGACCCAGTACTTC. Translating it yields CASSRTSGGAAETQYF.

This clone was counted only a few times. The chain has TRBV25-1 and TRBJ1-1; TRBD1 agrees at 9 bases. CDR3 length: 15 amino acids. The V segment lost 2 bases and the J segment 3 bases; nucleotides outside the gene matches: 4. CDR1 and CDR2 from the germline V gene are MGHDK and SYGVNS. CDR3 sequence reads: CASSEPRTGDTEAFF. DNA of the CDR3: TGTGCCAGCAGTGAACCCAGGACAGGGGACACTGAAGCTTTCTTT.

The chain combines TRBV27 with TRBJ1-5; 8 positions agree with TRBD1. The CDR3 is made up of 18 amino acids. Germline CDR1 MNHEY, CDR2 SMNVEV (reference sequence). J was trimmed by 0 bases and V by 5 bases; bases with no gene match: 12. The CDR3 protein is CASSPKTGVDYSNQPQHF. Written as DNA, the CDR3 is TGTGCCAGCAGTCCAAAGACAGGGGTTGATTATAGCAATCAGCCCCAGCATTTT.

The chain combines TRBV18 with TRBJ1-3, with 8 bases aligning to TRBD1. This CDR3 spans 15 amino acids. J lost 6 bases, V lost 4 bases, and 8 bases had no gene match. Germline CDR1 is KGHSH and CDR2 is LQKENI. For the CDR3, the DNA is TGTGCCAGCTCACGCGGGGCAGGGGGCGAAAACACCATATATTTT. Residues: CASSRGAGGENTIYF.

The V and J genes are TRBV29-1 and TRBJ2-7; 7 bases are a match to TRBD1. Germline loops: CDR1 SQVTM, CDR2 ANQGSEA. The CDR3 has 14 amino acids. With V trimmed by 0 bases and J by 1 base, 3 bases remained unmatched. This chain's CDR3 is CSVEDTGVSYEQYF. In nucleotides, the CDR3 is TGCAGCGTTGAAGATACAGGGGTTTCCTACGAGCAGTACTTC.